Sequencing of this T cell receptor beta chain was carried out in a study of T-cell memory formation after mild COVID-19. Amplification by 5'RACE using constant-segment primers produced TCR alpha and TCR beta cDNA libraries that carried sample barcodes and UMIs. TCRdb passed the 5' RACE reads through MiXCR, listing each CDR3 protein once. This table holds about 610,000 distinct CDR3 sequences, approximately 15% found once. The study, taken as a whole, reports: The study found contracting CD4+ clones mainly in CM and EM and contracting CD8+ clones in EMRA.

This clonotype has more than one count but fewer than ten. Its antigen is currently unknown. The CDR3 contains 14 residues. V dropped 5 bases and J dropped 5 bases, with 12 bases sitting between them. CDR1 and CDR2 (germline): SGHTA, FQGNSA. Sequencing input: PBMCs or a T cell subset sorted from them (not recorded which). The clonotype was recovered from an adult woman who had mild COVID-19 (a few samples of this study predate the infection). Cell type and time point are not known. The chain combines TRBV7-2 with TRBJ2-2; D possibly corresponds to TRBD2 (5 bases). CDR3 sequence reads: CASSTLPGTGELFF. CDR3 sequence (DNA): TGTGCCAGCAGCACCCTCCCGGGGACCGGGGAGCTGTTTTTT.